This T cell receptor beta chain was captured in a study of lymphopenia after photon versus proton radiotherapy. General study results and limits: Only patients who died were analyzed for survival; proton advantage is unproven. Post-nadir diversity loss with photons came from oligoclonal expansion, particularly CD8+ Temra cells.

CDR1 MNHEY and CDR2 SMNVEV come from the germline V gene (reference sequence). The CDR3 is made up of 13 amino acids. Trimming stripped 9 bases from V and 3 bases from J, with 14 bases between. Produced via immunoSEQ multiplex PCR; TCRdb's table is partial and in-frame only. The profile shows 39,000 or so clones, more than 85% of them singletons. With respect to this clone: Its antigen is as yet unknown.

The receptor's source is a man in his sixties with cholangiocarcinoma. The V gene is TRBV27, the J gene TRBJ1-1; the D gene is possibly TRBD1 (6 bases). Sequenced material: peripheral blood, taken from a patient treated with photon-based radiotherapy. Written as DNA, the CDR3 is TGTGCCAGTGGATCAGGGGTATACACTGAAGCTTTCTTT. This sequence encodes CASGSGVYTEAFF.